The source of this T cell receptor beta chain is a study of blood T cell repertoires in COVID-19 (dated by TCRdb to about 2020). About the investigation overall: The collaborator samples originated in the United States, Italy and Spain and spanned the acute and convalescent phases of COVID-19. The repertoires were made available in a free public database intended to serve as a resource for research on the immune response to SARS-CoV-2. The prospective study material was composed of cDNA or gDNA derived from T cells, B-cell-depleted T cells, or PBMCs. Deeply sampled blood TCRbeta repertoires from subjects exposed to, actively infected with, or recovered from COVID-19 were included in the dataset. Where HLA class I and class II types were available, the types were taken from metadata supplied by the sample provider, not from assay-based typing. The samples were drawn from the first 160 participants of the ongoing ImmuneRACE study and from under 1,500 subjects provided by 6 global collaborators. The sample metadata nearly always contained a de-identified subject ID, COVID-19 status, age in years and sex. The full study reports these points: How much clinical and demographic metadata was included differed by source and by participant, and the metadata was provided uncurated.

This clone was seen a handful of times. Its antigen has not been determined. No much larger clone exists at a distance of one base, and base qualities are not known. TCRbeta CDR3 regions were amplified from genomic DNA using the immunoSEQ Assay, a bias-controlled multiplex PCR. As for the authors' bioinformatics: Within the assay, amplification of reference gene primers was used to estimate how many nucleated cells each sample contained. To quantify the absolute abundance of each unique TCRbeta CDR3 rearrangement, sequence reads were collapsed and filtered. For each sample, productive Simpson clonality was calculated as the square root of Simpson's diversity index across productive rearrangements. This immuneACCESS table, as held by TCRdb, lists in-frame sequences with V and J called but not all clones. Of the missing ones, under half trace to an unresolved V gene in checked studies; the others have no known cause. The DNA was the basis for D and trimming; V, J and clone size are from that table. This sample holds under 200,000 clones; roughly 83% were observed only once. The biggest ten clones account for approximately 12% of the sample.

In the prospective study, participants were about 18 to 95 years old, resided in around 25 geographic areas of the United States, and were enrolled through a virtual design. To assign participants to cohorts, the prospective study relied on clinical history that participants themselves reported in a screening survey and a study questionnaire. Recovered participants in ImmuneRACE Cohort 3 were defined by two consecutive negative NP/OP PCR tests, clearance by a healthcare professional, or resolution of symptoms. Each participant in the prospective study had whole blood, serum and a nasopharyngeal or oropharyngeal swab collected by mobile phlebotomists. Prospective study participants could optionally give additional blood draws and questionnaires over an approximately 2-month period. Prospective study blood samples were shipped either frozen or at room temperature before DNA extraction. V and J lose 7 bases and 7 bases, and a span of 19 bases separates them. From a lookup of the germline V gene, CDR1 and CDR2 are SNHLY and FYNNEI. The CDR3 goes from the cysteine to the phenylalanine over 15 residues. Only CDR3 DNA is held: 45 bases, read in frame from base 1.

The clonotype was recovered from a woman aged 55-70 years who had recovered from COVID-19. Sample: PBMCs or T cells enriched from blood (not recorded which). The V and J genes are TRBV2 and TRBJ1-4; TRBD1 might be the D gene, on 5 matching bases. The DNA reads TGTGCCAGCACCTCAGGCGGGGCGCAAGGTGAAAAACTGTTTTTT. This is translated as CASTSGGAQGEKLFF.